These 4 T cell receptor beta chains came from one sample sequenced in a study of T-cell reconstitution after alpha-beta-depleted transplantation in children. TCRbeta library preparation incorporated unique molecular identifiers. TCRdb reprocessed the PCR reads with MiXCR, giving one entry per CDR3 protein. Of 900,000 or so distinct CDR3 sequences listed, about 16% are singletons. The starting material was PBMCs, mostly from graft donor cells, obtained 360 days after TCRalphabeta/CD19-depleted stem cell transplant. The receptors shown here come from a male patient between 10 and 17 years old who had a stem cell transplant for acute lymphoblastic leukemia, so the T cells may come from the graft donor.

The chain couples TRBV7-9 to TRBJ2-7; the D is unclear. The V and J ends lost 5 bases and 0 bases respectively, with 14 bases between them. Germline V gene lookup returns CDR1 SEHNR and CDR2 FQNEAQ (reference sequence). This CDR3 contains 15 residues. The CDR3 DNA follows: TGTGCCAGCAGCCGCGTCGGGCGAATCTCCTACGAGCAGTACTTC. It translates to CASSRVGRISYEQYF.

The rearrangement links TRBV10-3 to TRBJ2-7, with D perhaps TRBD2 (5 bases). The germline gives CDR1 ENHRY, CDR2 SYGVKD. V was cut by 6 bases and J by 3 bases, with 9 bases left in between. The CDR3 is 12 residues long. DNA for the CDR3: TGTGCCATCAGAACCGGGGTCTACGAGCAGTACTTC. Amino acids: CAIRTGVYEQYF.

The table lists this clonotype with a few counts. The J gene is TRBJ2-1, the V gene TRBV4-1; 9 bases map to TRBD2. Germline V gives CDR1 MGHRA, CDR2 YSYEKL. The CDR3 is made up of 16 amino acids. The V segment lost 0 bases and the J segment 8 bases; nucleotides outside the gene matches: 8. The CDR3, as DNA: TGCGCCAGCAGCCAAGACGGAGGCGGGAGGGACTATGAGCAGTTCTTC. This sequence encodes CASSQDGGGRDYEQFF.

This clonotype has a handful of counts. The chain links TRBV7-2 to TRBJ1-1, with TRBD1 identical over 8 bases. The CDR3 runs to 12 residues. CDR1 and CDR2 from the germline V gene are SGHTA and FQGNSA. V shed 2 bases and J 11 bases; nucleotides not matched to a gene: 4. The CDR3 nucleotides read TGTGCCAGCAGCTTAAGGGGACAGGATGCTTTCTTT. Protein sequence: CASSLRGQDAFF.